Listed below are T cell receptor beta chains from one sample, sequenced in a study of T cells in Graves' hyperthyroidism and ophthalmopathy. MiXCR, applied by TCRdb to the multiplex PCR reads, yields one record per CDR3 protein. The sample lists around 600,000 distinct CDR3 sequences; more than 12% were seen once. The sample consisted of blood. These receptors all come from a woman aged 45 to 65 with Graves' ophthalmopathy. Both conserved end residues are part of each CDR3. The D gene is left open where the match is weak. A clone size is listed for some rows: how often the clone was seen (once, few, many), or a class if it is expanded.

d_call clone_size j_call v_call cdr3_nt cdr3_aa
- few TRBJ1-5 TRBV4-3 TGCGCCAGCAGCCAAGATGTCAGGGGCCACAATCAGCCCCAGCATTTT CASSQDVRGHNQPQHF
TRBD1 many TRBJ2-3 TRBV3-1 TGTGCCAGCAGCCTAAAGGGGGCCGATACGCAGTATTTT CASSLKGADTQYF
TRBD1 - TRBJ1-5 TRBV20-1 TGCAGTGCTAGTGGGGGGCAGGGGGGCGATCAGCCCCAGCATTTT CSASGGQGGDQPQHF
TRBD2 - TRBJ2-2 TRBV4-2 TGTGCCAGCAGCCAAGAAGCACACCCCCGGGGGGGGACCCGTGGGACCGGGGAGCTGTTTTTT CASSQEAHPRGGTRGTGELFF
TRBD2 few TRBJ2-4 TRBV4-2 TGTGCCAGCAGCCAAGAAATAGCGGGAGGACTAAACATTCAGTACTTC CASSQEIAGGLNIQYF
- many TRBJ2-7 TRBV18 TGTGCCAGCTCACCGGGCAGGAGTGCCTACGAGCAGTACTTC CASSPGRSAYEQYF
- many TRBJ2-7 TRBV20-1 TGCAGTGCTCAATCGACTAGATCCTCCTACGAGCAGTACTTC CSAQSTRSSYEQYF
TRBD2 many TRBJ2-1 TRBV27 TGTGCCAGCAGTTCCCTCCTACTAGCGGGAAGGGGTGATGAGCAGTTCTTC CASSSLLLAGRGDEQFF
- many TRBJ1-5 TRBV12-3/TRBV12-4 TGTGCCAGCAGTTTAGGGGGGCTTGGTCAGCCCCAGCATTTT CASSLGGLGQPQHF
TRBD1 - TRBJ1-5 TRBV4-1 TGCGCCAGCAGCCAAGCTCCTCAGGGGGCCCTCAATCAGCCCCAGCATTTT CASSQAPQGALNQPQHF
TRBD2 many TRBJ2-1 TRBV5-1 TGCGCCAGCAGCTTGGACCCTAGCGGAAGACCCTACAATGAGCAGTTCTTC CASSLDPSGRPYNEQFF
- many TRBJ2-7 TRBV13 TGTGCCAGCAGCTTCCGACAGGCTGTGTCCTACGAGCAGTACTTC CASSFRQAVSYEQYF
- few TRBJ2-7 TRBV28 TGTGTCAGCAGTTTAATAGACAGGGACTTGTACGAGCAGTACTTC CVSSLIDRDLYEQYF
TRBD2 many TRBJ2-5 TRBV12-3/TRBV12-4 TGTGCCAGCAGTTTACGACTAGCGGACTTACAAGAGACCCAGTACTTC CASSLRLADLQETQYF
- - TRBJ2-3 TRBV5-4 TGTGCCAGCAGCTCGGCGGAGGGGACAGATACGCAGTATTTT CASSSAEGTDTQYF
TRBD2 many TRBJ2-7 TRBV6-1 TGTGCCAGCAGAAATAGCGGGAGGAACTGGTACGAGCAGTACTTC CASRNSGRNWYEQYF